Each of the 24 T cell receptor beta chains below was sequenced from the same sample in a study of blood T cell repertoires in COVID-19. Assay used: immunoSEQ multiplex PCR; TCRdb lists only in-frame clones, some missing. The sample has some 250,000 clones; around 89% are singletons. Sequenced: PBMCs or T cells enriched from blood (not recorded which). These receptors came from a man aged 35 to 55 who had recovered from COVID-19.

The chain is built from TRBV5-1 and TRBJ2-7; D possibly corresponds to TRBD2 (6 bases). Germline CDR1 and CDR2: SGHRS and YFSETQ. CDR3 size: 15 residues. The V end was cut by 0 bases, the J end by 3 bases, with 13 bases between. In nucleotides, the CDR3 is TGCGCCAGCAGCTTGGGGGGACTCATGAACTACGAGCAGTACTTC. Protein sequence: CASSLGGLMNYEQYF.

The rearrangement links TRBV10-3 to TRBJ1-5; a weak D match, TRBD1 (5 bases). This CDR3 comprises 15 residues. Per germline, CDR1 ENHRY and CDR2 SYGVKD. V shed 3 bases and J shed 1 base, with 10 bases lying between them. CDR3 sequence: CAISEGRDSNQPQHF. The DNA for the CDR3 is TGTGCCATCAGTGAAGGGAGGGACAGCAATCAGCCCCAGCATTTT.

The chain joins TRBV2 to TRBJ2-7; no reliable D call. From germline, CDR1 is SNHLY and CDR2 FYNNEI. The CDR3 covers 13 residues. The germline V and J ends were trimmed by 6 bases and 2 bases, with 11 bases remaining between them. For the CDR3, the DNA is TGTGCCAGCAGCCTACAGCTTGCCTACGAGCAGTACTTC. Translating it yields CASSLQLAYEQYF.

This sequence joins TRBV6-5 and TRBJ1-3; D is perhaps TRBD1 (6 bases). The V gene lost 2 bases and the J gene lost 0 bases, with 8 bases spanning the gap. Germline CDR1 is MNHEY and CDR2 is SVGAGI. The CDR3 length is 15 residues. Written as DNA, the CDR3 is TGTGCCAGCAGTTACGGGACACCCTCTGGAAACACCATATATTTT. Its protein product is CASSYGTPSGNTIYF.

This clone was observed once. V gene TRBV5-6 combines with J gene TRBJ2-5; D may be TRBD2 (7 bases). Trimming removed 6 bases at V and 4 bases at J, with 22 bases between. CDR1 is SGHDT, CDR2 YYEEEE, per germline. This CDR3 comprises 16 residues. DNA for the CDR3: TGTGCCAGCAACAGAGGGGGGGCTCTAGGGATAGAGACCCAGTACTTC. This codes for CASNRGGALGIETQYF.

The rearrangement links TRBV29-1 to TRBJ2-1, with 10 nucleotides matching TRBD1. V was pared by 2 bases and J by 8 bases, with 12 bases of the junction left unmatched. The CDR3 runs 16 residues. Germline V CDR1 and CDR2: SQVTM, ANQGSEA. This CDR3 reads CSVEPSDRGLADEQFF. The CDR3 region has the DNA TGCAGCGTTGAACCCTCTGACAGGGGGCTCGCAGATGAGCAGTTCTTC.

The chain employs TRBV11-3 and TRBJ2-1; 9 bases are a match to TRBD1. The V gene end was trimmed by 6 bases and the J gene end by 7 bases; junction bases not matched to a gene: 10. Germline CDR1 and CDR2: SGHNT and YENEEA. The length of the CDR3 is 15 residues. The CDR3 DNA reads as TGTGCCAGCAGTACAGGGGGCGAGGTTTGGAATGAGCAGTTCTTC. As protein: CASSTGGEVWNEQFF.

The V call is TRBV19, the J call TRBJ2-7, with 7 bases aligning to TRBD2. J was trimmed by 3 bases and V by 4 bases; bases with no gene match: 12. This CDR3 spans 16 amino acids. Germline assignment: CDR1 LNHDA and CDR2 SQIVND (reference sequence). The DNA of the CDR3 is TGTGCCAGTAGTAGGACGGCAGGGAGGGGAGGCTACGAGCAGTACTTC. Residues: CASSRTAGRGGYEQYF.

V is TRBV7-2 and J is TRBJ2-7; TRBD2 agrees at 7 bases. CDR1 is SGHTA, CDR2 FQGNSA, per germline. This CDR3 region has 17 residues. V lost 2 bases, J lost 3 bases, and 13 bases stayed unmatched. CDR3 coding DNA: TGTGCCAGCAGCTTACGACCCAGCGGGACGCTCTACTACGAGCAGTACTTC. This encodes CASSLRPSGTLYYEQYF.

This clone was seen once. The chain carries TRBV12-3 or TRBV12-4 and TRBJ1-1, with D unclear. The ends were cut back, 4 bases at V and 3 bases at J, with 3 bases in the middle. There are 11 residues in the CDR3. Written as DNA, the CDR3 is TGTGCCAGCAGTTCCGACACTGAAGCTTTCTTT. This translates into CASSSDTEAFF.

Here the CDR3 DNA reads TGCAGTGCTAGCGGGGGGTCACCCCTCCACTTT. It codes for CSASGGSPLHF. The chain couples TRBV20-1 to TRBJ1-6; D perhaps matches TRBD1 (5 bases). V shed 3 bases and J shed 10 bases, with 7 bases lying between them. This CDR3 comprises 11 residues. Germline loops: CDR1 DFQATT, CDR2 SNEGSKA (reference sequence).

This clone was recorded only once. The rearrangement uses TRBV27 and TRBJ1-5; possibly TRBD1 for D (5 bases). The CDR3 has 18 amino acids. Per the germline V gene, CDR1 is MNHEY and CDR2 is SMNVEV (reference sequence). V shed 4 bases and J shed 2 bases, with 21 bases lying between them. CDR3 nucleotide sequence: TGTGCCAGCAGTTCCCTTCGGGGGGTCCTAGGGGGCAATCAGCCCCAGCATTTT. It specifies CASSSLRGVLGGNQPQHF.

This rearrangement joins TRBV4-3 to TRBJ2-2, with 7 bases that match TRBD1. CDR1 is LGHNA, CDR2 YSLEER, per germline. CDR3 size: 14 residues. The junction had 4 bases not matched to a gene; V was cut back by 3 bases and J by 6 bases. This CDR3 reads CASSQDTGAGELFF. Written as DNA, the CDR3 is TGCGCCAGCAGCCAGGATACAGGGGCCGGGGAGCTGTTTTTT.

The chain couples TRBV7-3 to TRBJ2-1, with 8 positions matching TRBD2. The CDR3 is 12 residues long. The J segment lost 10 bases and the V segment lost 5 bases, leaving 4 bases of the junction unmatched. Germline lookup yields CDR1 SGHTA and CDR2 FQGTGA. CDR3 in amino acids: CASSLIAGEQFF. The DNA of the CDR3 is TGTGCCAGCAGCCTCATAGCGGGAGAGCAGTTCTTC.

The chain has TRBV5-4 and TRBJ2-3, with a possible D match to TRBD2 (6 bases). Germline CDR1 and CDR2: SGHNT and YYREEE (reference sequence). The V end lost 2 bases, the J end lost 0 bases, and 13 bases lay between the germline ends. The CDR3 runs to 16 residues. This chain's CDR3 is CASSFERVLSTDTQYF. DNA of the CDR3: TGTGCCAGCAGCTTCGAGCGGGTTCTTAGCACAGATACGCAGTATTTT.

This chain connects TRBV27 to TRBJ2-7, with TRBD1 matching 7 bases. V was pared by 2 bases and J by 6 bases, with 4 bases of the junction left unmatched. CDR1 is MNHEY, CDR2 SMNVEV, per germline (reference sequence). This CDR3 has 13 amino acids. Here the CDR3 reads CASSLRTGFEQYF. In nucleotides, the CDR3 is TGTGCCAGCAGTTTAAGGACAGGTTTCGAGCAGTACTTC.

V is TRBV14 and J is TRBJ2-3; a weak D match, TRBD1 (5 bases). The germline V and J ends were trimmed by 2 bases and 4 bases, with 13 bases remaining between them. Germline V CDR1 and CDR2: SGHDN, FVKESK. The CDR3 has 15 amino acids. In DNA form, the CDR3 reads TGTGCCAGCAGCCAATATCAAGGGGCCGCAGATACGCAGTATTTT. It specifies CASSQYQGAADTQYF.

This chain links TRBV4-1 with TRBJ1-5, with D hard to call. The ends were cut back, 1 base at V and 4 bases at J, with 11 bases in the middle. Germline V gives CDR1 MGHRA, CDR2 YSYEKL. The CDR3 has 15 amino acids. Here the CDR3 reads CASSQGQAGNQPQHF. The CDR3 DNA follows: TGCGCCAGCAGCCAAGGCCAGGCGGGGAATCAGCCCCAGCATTTT.

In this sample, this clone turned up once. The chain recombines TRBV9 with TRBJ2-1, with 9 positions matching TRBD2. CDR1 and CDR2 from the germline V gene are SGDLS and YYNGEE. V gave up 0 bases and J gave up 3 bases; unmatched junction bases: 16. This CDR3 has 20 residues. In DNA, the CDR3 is TGTGCCAGCAGCGTAGCGGATCTGGGCGGGAGGGCCCGTAGCTACAATGAGCAGTTCTTC. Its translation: CASSVADLGGRARSYNEQFF.

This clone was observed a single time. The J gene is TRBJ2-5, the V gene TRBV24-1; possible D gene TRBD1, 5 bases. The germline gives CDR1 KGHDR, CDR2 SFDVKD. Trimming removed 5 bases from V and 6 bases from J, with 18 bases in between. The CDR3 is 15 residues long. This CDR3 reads CATSASWGLSQTQYF. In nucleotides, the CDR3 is TGTGCCACCAGTGCCTCCTGGGGCCTCAGCCAGACCCAGTACTTC.

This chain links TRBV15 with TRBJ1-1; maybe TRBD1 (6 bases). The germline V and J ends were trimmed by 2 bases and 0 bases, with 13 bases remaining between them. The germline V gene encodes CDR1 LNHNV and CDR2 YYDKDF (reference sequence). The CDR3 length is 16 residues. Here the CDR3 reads CATSRRDNSMNTEAFF. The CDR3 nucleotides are TGTGCCACCAGCAGACGGGACAATTCCATGAACACTGAAGCTTTCTTT.

The CDR3 nucleotides are TGTGCCAGCAGTGGGACTAGCGCGAGCTACGAGCAGTACTTC. Translated: CASSGTSASYEQYF. The J gene is TRBJ2-7, the V gene TRBV2, with 9 bases lining up with TRBD2. The CDR3 has 14 amino acids. Germline V gene sequence: CDR1 SNHLY, CDR2 FYNNEI. With V trimmed by 4 bases and J by 3 bases, 4 bases remained unmatched.

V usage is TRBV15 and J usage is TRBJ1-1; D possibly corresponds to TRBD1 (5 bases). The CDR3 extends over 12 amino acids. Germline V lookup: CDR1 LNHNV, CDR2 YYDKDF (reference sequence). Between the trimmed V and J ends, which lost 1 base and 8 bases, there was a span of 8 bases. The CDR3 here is CATSRVRGEAFF. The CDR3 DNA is TGTGCCACCAGCAGAGTTCGGGGGGAAGCTTTCTTT. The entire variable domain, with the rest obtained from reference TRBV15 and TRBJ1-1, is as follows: DAMVIQNPRYQVTQFGKPVTLSCSQTLNHNVMYWYQQKSSQAPKLLFHYYDKDFNNEADTPDNFQSRRPNTSFCFLDIRSPGLGDTAMYLCATSRVRGEAFFGQGTRLTVV.

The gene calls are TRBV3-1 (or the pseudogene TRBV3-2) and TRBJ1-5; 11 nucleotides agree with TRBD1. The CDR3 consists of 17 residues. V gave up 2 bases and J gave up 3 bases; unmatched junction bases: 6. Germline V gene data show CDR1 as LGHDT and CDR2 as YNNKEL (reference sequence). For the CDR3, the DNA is TGTGCCAGCAGCCAAAAAGGGACAGGGGGTTCCAATCAGCCCCAGCATTTT. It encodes CASSQKGTGGSNQPQHF.